Following are 25 T cell receptor beta chains from one sample sequenced in a study of T cell responses to AZD1222 COVID-19 vaccine. Sequenced by immunoSEQ multiplex PCR; TCRdb stores in-frame clones only, minus some. Seen here are about 150,000 clones, less than 95% observed once, and the top ten hold about 2.6%. Here the sequenced sample was peripheral blood, taken on day 0 of AZD1222 vaccination. Source of these receptors: an adult in good health.

A few counts support this clone. This chain links TRBV11-2 with TRBJ2-3, with TRBD2 as a possible D gene (6 bases). From germline, CDR1 is SGHAT and CDR2 FQNNGV. There are 17 residues in the CDR3. V lost 4 bases and J 2 bases, leaving 19 bases between the germline ends. In nucleotides, the CDR3 is TGTGCCAGCAGCTCCACGCTGATAAGGGACTTCACAGATACGCAGTATTTT. This gives the protein CASSSTLIRDFTDTQYF.

The table lists this clone with a count of one. The identical CDR3 is also encoded by other nucleotide sequences in the sample. V is TRBV9 and J is TRBJ2-1; no definite D call. This CDR3 has 10 residues. Germline CDR1 reads SGDLS; CDR2 reads YYNGEE. V was clipped by 3 bases and J by 7 bases, with 2 bases between them. CDR3 sequence: CASSGNEQFF. The CDR3 nucleotides read TGTGCCAGCAGCGGTAATGAGCAGTTCTTC.

The chain recombines TRBV10-3 with TRBJ2-3, with D possibly matching TRBD2 (5 bases). The CDR3 loop spans 16 amino acids. V lost 5 bases to trimming and J lost 2 bases, with 17 bases between them. Looked up from germline, CDR1 is ENHRY and CDR2 is SYGVKD. For the CDR3, the DNA is TGTGCCATCAGTACCACCCCCGGACTCAACACAGATACGCAGTATTTT. The encoded protein is CAISTTPGLNTDTQYF.

The CDR3 sequence: CARSFGWGNTGELFF. The CDR3 DNA reads as TGTGCCAGAAGCTTCGGGTGGGGAAACACCGGGGAGCTGTTTTTT. The chain uses TRBV5-3 and TRBJ2-2; D ambiguous. TRBV5-3 is assigned to the ORF class and has an uncertain function. The CDR3 is 15 residues long. Trimming shortened V by 2 bases and J by 2 bases, and 10 bases separated the two germline ends.

This chain links TRBV7-2 with TRBJ2-3; a weak D match, TRBD1 (5 bases). The germline V gene encodes CDR1 SGHTA and CDR2 FQGNSA. The CDR3 extends over 14 amino acids. The V gene lost 1 base and the J gene lost 5 bases, with 10 bases spanning the gap. The CDR3 sequence: CASSLDGRGDTQYF. CDR3 in DNA: TGTGCCAGCAGCTTAGATGGTAGGGGAGATACGCAGTATTTT. The variable domain in full, completed from reference TRBV7-2 and TRBJ2-3, reads GAGVSQSPSNKVTEKGKDVELRCDPISGHTALYWYRQSLGQGLEFLIYFQGNSAPDKSGLPSDRFSAERTGGSVSTLTIQRTQQEDSAVYLCASSLDGRGDTQYFGPGTRLTVL.

The chain recombines TRBV5-6 with TRBJ2-3; D is uncertain. The CDR3 spans 12 residues. Germline V CDR1 and CDR2: SGHDT, YYEEEE. With 0 bases removed from V and 2 bases from J, the gap between germline ends came to 1 base. The CDR3 is CASSLVTDTQYF. The CDR3 DNA is TGTGCCAGCAGCTTGGTCACAGATACGCAGTATTTT.

This chain uses TRBV5-8 with TRBJ2-5; a possible D gene is TRBD1 (6 bases). CDR3 size: 15 residues. In germline, CDR1 is SGHTS, CDR2 YDEGEE. V lost 2 bases to trimming and J lost 4 bases, with 15 bases between them. As DNA, the CDR3 is TGTGCCAGCAGCTTCTACCAGGGGTACAGAGAGACCCAGTACTTC. It translates to CASSFYQGYRETQYF. Filled out from reference TRBV5-8 and TRBJ2-5, the complete variable domain reads EAGVTQSPTHLIKTRGQQATLRCSPISGHTSVYWYQQALGLGLQFLLWYDEGEERNRGNFPPRFSGRQFPNYSSELNVNALELEDSALYLCASSFYQGYRETQYFGPGTRLLVL.

In DNA form, the CDR3 reads TGTGCCAGCAGCCACGGAACTAGCGGGGCAAAATTGGGGGAGCAGTACTTC. Encoded protein: CASSHGTSGAKLGEQYF. The J gene is TRBJ2-7, the V gene TRBV3-1 (or the pseudogene TRBV3-2); 10 positions match TRBD2. J gave up 7 bases and V 3 bases, and 15 bases lay outside the gene matches. In germline, CDR1 is LGHDT, CDR2 YNNKEL (reference sequence). CDR3 length: 17 amino acids.

The chain links TRBV4-1 to TRBJ2-7; 7 bases match TRBD1. CDR3 size: 15 residues. The V gene end was trimmed by 2 bases and the J gene end by 3 bases; junction bases not matched to a gene: 7. Germline V CDR1 and CDR2: MGHRA, YSYEKL. CDR3 sequence reads: CASSQPQTGSYEQYF. For the CDR3, the DNA is TGCGCCAGCAGCCAACCCCAGACAGGGAGCTACGAGCAGTACTTC.

The CDR3 coding sequence is TGTGCCTGGAGTGTAAAGGGGGCCGCAGGGTATTCACCCCTCCACTTT. Protein sequence: CAWSVKGAAGYSPLHF. The chain uses TRBV30 and TRBJ1-6; 7 nucleotides match TRBD1. The CDR3 sequence is 16 residues long. V was clipped by 0 bases and J by 8 bases; unmatched bases: 10. The germline V gene has CDR1 GTSNPN and CDR2 SVGIG (reference sequence).

In its sample, this clone was seen many times. V is TRBV25-1 and J is TRBJ1-2; a weak D match, TRBD1 (6 bases). This CDR3 contains 18 residues. Germline values: CDR1 MGHDK, CDR2 SYGVNS. Trimming stripped 4 bases from V and 1 base from J, with 22 bases between. CDR3 region: CASSAPMITGTNNYGYTF. CDR3 nucleotides: TGTGCCAGCAGTGCGCCGATGATTACCGGGACAAATAACTATGGCTACACCTTC.

The sample holds one count of this clone. This rearrangement joins TRBV12-3 or TRBV12-4 to TRBJ2-5; 9 bases fit TRBD2. J was trimmed by 5 bases and V by 8 bases; bases with no gene match: 6. CDR3 length: 13 residues. The CDR3 sequence: CASGPSGGETQYF. DNA for the CDR3: TGTGCCAGCGGGCCGAGCGGGGGGGAGACCCAGTACTTC.

The rearrangement uses TRBV3-1 (or the pseudogene TRBV3-2) and TRBJ1-1; D is uncertain. Trimming removed 0 bases at V and 7 bases at J, with 15 bases between. The germline gives CDR1 LGHDT, CDR2 YNNKEL (reference sequence). This CDR3 comprises 15 residues. CDR3 loop: CASSQDTGQWGEAFF. CDR3 bases: TGTGCCAGCAGCCAAGATACGGGTCAGTGGGGTGAAGCTTTCTTT.

The sample holds a few counts of this clone. The chain is built from TRBV4-2 and TRBJ1-2, with a tentative D call TRBD1 (5 bases). Germline V CDR1 and CDR2: LGHNA, YNFKEQ. V lost 4 bases and J lost 4, with 16 bases in between. This CDR3 has 15 amino acids. CDR3 coding DNA: TGTGCCAGCAGCCGACCCAGTGGAGGGGCCTATGGCTACACCTTC. This gives the protein CASSRPSGGAYGYTF.

The gene calls are TRBV7-2 and TRBJ2-1; 8 bases are a match to TRBD2. Unmatched junction bases numbered 4, after V lost 2 bases and J lost 4 bases. Germline V gene lookup returns CDR1 SGHTA and CDR2 FQGNSA. The CDR3 is 15 amino acids. Here the CDR3 reads CASSLTSGKYNEQFF. For the CDR3, the DNA is TGTGCCAGCAGCTTAACTAGCGGAAAATACAATGAGCAGTTCTTC.

The chain carries TRBV7-6 and TRBJ2-6; D is perhaps TRBD2 (5 bases). CDR3 length equals 16 residues. The germline gives CDR1 SGHVS, CDR2 FNYEAQ. V lost 0 bases and J lost 3, with 9 bases in between. As DNA, the CDR3 is TGTGCCAGCAGCTTAGCTGGGAGCGGTGGGGCCAACGTCCTGACTTTC. It codes for CASSLAGSGGANVLTF. The full variable domain, its missing parts supplied by reference TRBV7-6 and TRBJ2-6, is GAGVSQSPRYKVTKRGQDVALRCDPISGHVSLYWYRQALGQGPEFLTYFNYEAQQDKSGLPNDRFSAERPEGSISTLTIQRTEQRDSAMYRCASSLAGSGGANVLTFGAGSRLTVL.

This chain joins TRBV5-1 and TRBJ2-7; possible D gene TRBD2, 7 bases. V shed 3 bases and J shed 6 bases, with 13 bases lying between them. The CDR3 length is 13 residues. In germline, CDR1 is SGHRS, CDR2 YFSETQ. CDR3 sequence reads: CASSSGGGSEQYF. The CDR3 DNA follows: TGCGCCAGCAGCTCGGGCGGGGGCTCCGAGCAGTACTTC. The full variable domain, its missing parts supplied by reference TRBV5-1 and TRBJ2-7, is KAGVTQTPRYLIKTRGQQVTLSCSPISGHRSVSWYQQTPGQGLQFLFEYFSETQRNKGNFPGRFSGRQFSNSRSEMNVSTLELGDSALYLCASSSGGGSEQYFGPGTRLTVT.

V is TRBV7-2 and J is TRBJ2-5, with 8 positions matching TRBD2. The germline gives CDR1 SGHTA, CDR2 FQGNSA. The CDR3 is 15 residues long. V was pared by 6 bases and J by 5 bases, with 11 bases of the junction left unmatched. The CDR3 DNA reads TGTGCCAGCAGGAGGGCGGGGGGCGGGGTGGAGACCCAGTACTTC. Residues: CASRRAGGGVETQYF.

J is TRBJ1-5 and V is TRBV15; the match to TRBD1 covers 7 bases. V was pared by 0 bases and J by 0 bases, with 2 bases of the junction left unmatched. CDR3 size: 16 residues. Germline assignment: CDR1 LNHNV and CDR2 YYDKDF (reference sequence). CDR3 region: CATSREGDSSNQPQHF. CDR3 bases: TGTGCCACCAGCAGAGAAGGGGACAGTAGCAATCAGCCCCAGCATTTT.

The chain employs TRBV30 and TRBJ2-5; maybe TRBD1 (6 bases). V was trimmed by 0 bases and J by 6 bases, leaving 11 bases between them. The germline V gene has CDR1 GTSNPN and CDR2 SVGIG (reference sequence). This CDR3 is 13 amino acids long. CDR3 sequence (DNA): TGTGCCTGGAGTGTACACAGGGAGAAGACCCAGTACTTC. Residues: CAWSVHREKTQYF.

The genes are TRBV5-1 and TRBJ2-7; D gene ambiguous. Germline V gives CDR1 SGHRS, CDR2 YFSETQ. The CDR3 has 12 residues. V was pared by 4 bases and J by 3 bases, with 8 bases between. In DNA, the CDR3 is TGCGCCAGCAGCGCCGACATCTACGAGCAGTACTTC. This translates into CASSADIYEQYF.

This clone was counted only a few times. The chain links TRBV4-1 to TRBJ2-7; 7 bases agree with TRBD1. Germline trimming cut 2 bases from V and 1 base from J; bases unmatched to any gene: 2. The CDR3 spans 14 residues. Germline values: CDR1 MGHRA, CDR2 YSYEKL. CDR3 residues: CASSQRQGSYEQYF. The CDR3 DNA reads TGCGCCAGCAGCCAACGACAGGGTTCCTACGAGCAGTACTTC.

The chain combines TRBV5-6 with TRBJ2-1; TRBD1 matches at 7 bases. Germline V gene data show CDR1 as SGHDT and CDR2 as YYEEEE. J was trimmed by 3 bases and V by 4 bases; bases with no gene match: 4. The CDR3 is made up of 14 amino acids. CDR3 residues: CASSRDRGYNEQFF. The CDR3 DNA reads as TGTGCCAGCAGCCGGGACAGAGGCTACAATGAGCAGTTCTTC. Combining the CDR3 with reference TRBV5-6 and TRBJ2-1 gives the whole variable domain DAGVTQSPTHLIKTRGQQVTLRCSPKSGHDTVSWYQQALGQGPQFIFQYYEEEERQRGNFPDRFSGHQFPNYSSELNVNALLLGDSALYLCASSRDRGYNEQFFGPGTRLTVL.

This clone was counted between two and nine times. The V and J genes are TRBV5-3 and TRBJ2-1; 14 nucleotides agree with TRBD2. TRBV5-3 is placed among ORFs of uncertain function. Losses at the gene ends were 3 bases for V and 1 base for J; bases not matched to a gene: 12. The CDR3 has 20 amino acids. The CDR3 protein is CARSSSGTSGGDGSYNEQFF. CDR3 nucleotide sequence: TGTGCCAGAAGCTCGTCCGGGACTAGCGGGGGAGACGGTTCCTACAATGAGCAGTTCTTC.

The rearrangement uses TRBV3-1 (or the pseudogene TRBV3-2) and TRBJ2-7; the D is unclear. This CDR3 is built from 12 residues. Germline CDR1 and CDR2: LGHDT and YNNKEL (reference sequence). Trimming took off 4 bases at V and 4 bases at J, with 8 bases between the two ends. This CDR3 reads CASSRLAYEQYF. In DNA, the CDR3 is TGTGCCAGCAGCCGACTTGCATACGAGCAGTACTTC.